This T cell receptor beta chain was captured in a study of blood T cell repertoires in COVID-19. V lost 6 bases to trimming and J lost 3 bases; unmatched junction nucleotides: 6. CDR3 length: 14 amino acids. Per the germline V gene, CDR1 is MRHNA and CDR2 is SNTAGT. Libraries were prepared by immunoSEQ multiplex PCR; TCRdb keeps only in-frame clonotypes and omits some of them. The data show about 90,000 clones, with about nine tenths seen just once and about 5.5% held by the top ten. The specimen was peripheral blood. The sequence was obtained from a man aged 50-60 years with acute or convalescent COVID-19. The chain employs TRBV6-4 and TRBJ2-7; TRBD2 agrees at 9 bases. DNA for the CDR3: TGTGCCAGCAGCCGCTTAGCGGGAGACTACGAGCAGTACTTC. This codes for CASSRLAGDYEQYF.